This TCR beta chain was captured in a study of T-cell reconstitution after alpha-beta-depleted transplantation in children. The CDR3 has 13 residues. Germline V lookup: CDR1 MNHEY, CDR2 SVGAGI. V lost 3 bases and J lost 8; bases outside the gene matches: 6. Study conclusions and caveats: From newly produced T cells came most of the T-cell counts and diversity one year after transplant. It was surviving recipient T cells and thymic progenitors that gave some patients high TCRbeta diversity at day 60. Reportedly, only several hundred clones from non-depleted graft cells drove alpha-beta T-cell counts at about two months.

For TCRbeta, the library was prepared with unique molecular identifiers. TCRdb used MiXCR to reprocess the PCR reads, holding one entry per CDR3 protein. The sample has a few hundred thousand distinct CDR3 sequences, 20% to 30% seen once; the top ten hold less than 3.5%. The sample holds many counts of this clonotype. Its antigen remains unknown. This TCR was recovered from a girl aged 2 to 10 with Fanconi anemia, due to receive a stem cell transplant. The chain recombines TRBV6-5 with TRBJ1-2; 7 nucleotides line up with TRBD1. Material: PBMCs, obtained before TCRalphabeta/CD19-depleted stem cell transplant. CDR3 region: CASSYMTGWGYTF. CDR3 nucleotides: TGTGCCAGCAGTTATATGACAGGGTGGGGCTACACCTTC.